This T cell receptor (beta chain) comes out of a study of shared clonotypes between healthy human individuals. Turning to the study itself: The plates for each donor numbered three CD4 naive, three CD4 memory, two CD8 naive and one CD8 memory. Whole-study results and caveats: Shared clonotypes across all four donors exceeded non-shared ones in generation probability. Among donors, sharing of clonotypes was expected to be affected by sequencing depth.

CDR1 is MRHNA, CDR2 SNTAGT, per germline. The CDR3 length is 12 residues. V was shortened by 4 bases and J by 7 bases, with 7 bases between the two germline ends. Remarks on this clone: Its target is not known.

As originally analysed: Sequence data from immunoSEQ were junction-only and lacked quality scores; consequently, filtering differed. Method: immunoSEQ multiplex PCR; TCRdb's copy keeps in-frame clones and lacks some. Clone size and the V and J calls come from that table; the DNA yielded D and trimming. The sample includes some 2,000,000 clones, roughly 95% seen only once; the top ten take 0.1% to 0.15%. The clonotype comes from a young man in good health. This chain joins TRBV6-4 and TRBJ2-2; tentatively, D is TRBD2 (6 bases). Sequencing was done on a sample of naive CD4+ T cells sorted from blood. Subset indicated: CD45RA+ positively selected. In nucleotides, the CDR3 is TGTGCCAGCAGTGCGCGGGACGGGGAGCTGTTTTTT. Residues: CASSARDGELFF.